The T cell receptor beta chain under discussion was sequenced for a study of T cell changes during pregnancy in multiple sclerosis. Some clones are missing from TCRdb's copy, which holds only in-frame ones; the method was immunoSEQ multiplex PCR. The data hold 90,000 to 130,000 clones, with roughly 90% observed a single time. CDR1 SGHRS and CDR2 YFSETQ come from the germline V gene. The length of the CDR3 is 15 residues. The ends were cut back, 0 bases at V and 5 bases at J, with 14 bases in the middle. The TCR comes from a female donor with multiple sclerosis, enrolled in a pregnancy study. The material sequenced was peripheral blood, taken in the third trimester of pregnancy. The chain combines TRBV5-1 with TRBJ2-5; weak D call: TRBD1 (6 bases). CDR3 DNA: TGCGCCAGCAGCTTGGAGGGAGCTCAGGGGGAGACCCAGTACTTC. Its protein is CASSLEGAQGETQYF.